Each of the 16 T cell receptor beta chains below was sequenced from the same sample in a study of shared T cell receptors in the human thymus. Profiling relied on immunoSEQ multiplex PCR, and the TCRdb table lists in-frame clones only, not all of them. The sample records 600,000 to 900,000 clones, approximately 85% being singletons. The data were also submitted as part of a second study, on human thymus T cells.

The sample comprised thymocytes. Every receptor here comes from a girl less than two years old with a congenital heart defect.

CDR3 coding DNA: TGTGCCAGCAGTCCTAAGGAGCAGCGGCATAATTCACCCCTCCACTTT. As protein: CASSPKEQRHNSPLHF. The chain is built from TRBV2 and TRBJ1-6; no clear D gene. V was trimmed by 5 bases and J by 5 bases, leaving 16 bases between them. The CDR3 runs 16 residues. CDR1 is SNHLY, CDR2 FYNNEI, per germline.

The rearrangement joins TRBV7-9 to TRBJ2-7; 10 positions agree with TRBD1. Germline V gene data show CDR1 as SEHNR and CDR2 as FQNEAQ (reference sequence). The CDR3 sequence is 16 residues long. J gave up 5 bases and V 2 bases, and 9 bases lay outside the gene matches. The CDR3: CASSLHRDRGLDEQYF. The CDR3 coding sequence is TGTGCCAGCAGCTTACACCGGGACAGGGGTTTGGACGAGCAGTACTTC.

The chain recombines TRBV2 with TRBJ2-5; possible D gene TRBD2, 5 bases. This CDR3 is 14 amino acids long. Between the trimmed V and J ends, which lost 6 bases and 0 bases, there was a span of 11 bases. The germline CDR1 and CDR2 sequences are SNHLY and FYNNEI. CDR3 sequence (DNA): TGTGCCAGCAGAGGAGGACCAAACCAAGAGACCCAGTACTTC. Its protein product is CASRGGPNQETQYF.

The chain links TRBV11-2 to TRBJ2-3, with D maybe TRBD2 (7 bases). This CDR3 comprises 15 residues. V lost 8 bases, J lost 2 bases, and 17 bases lay in between. The germline CDR1 and CDR2 sequences are SGHAT and FQNNGV. The CDR3 coding sequence is TGTGCCAGCCCCGGGGCGGGGGCGATCACAGATACGCAGTATTTT. Translation: CASPGAGAITDTQYF.

The gene calls are TRBV5-1 and TRBJ1-5; a weak D match, TRBD1 (6 bases). V shed 2 bases and J shed 7 bases, with 13 bases lying between them. Germline CDR1 and CDR2: SGHRS and YFSETQ. The CDR3 has 14 amino acids. CDR3 nucleotides: TGCGCCAGCAGCTTTACAGGGCTCGGCCAGCCCCAGCATTTT. It yields the protein CASSFTGLGQPQHF. Full variable domain (missing parts from reference TRBV5-1 and TRBJ1-5): KAGVTQTPRYLIKTRGQQVTLSCSPISGHRSVSWYQQTPGQGLQFLFEYFSETQRNKGNFPGRFSGRQFSNSRSEMNVSTLELGDSALYLCASSFTGLGQPQHFGDGTRLSIL.

The chain recombines TRBV5-6 with TRBJ2-7, with TRBD2 identical over 8 bases. CDR3 length: 15 residues. Germline CDR1 SGHDT, CDR2 YYEEEE. Trimming removed 4 bases from V and 2 bases from J; junction bases left unmatched: 8. The CDR3 loop reads CASSVVGGAPYEQYF. The DNA for the CDR3 is TGTGCCAGCAGCGTCGTCGGGGGGGCCCCCTACGAGCAGTACTTC.

V gene TRBV9 combines with J gene TRBJ1-1, with 10 positions matching TRBD1. Trimming at V came to 4 bases and at J to 0 bases, leaving 6 bases not matched to a gene. The CDR3 spans 16 residues. The V gene's germline CDR1 is SGDLS and CDR2 YYNGEE. The CDR3 loop is CASSRDRGRVNTEAFF. DNA for the CDR3: TGTGCCAGCAGCCGGGACAGGGGACGGGTGAACACTGAAGCTTTCTTT.

The chain is built from TRBV5-1 and TRBJ2-5, with 7 bases matching TRBD2. This CDR3 spans 16 amino acids. Germline CDR1 and CDR2: SGHRS and YFSETQ. V lost 4 bases, J lost 2 bases, and 11 bases stayed unmatched. CDR3 in amino acids: CASSLGGGVPQETQYF. The CDR3 coding sequence is TGCGCCAGCAGCCTGGGGGGGGGTGTCCCTCAAGAGACCCAGTACTTC. Together with reference TRBV5-1 and TRBJ2-5, the CDR3 gives the full variable domain: KAGVTQTPRYLIKTRGQQVTLSCSPISGHRSVSWYQQTPGQGLQFLFEYFSETQRNKGNFPGRFSGRQFSNSRSEMNVSTLELGDSALYLCASSLGGGVPQETQYFGPGTRLLVL.

This chain connects TRBV5-1 to TRBJ1-2, with a possible D match to TRBD1 (5 bases). The CDR3 covers 16 residues. The germline gives CDR1 SGHRS, CDR2 YFSETQ. The germline V and J ends were trimmed by 5 bases and 5 bases, with 22 bases remaining between them. The CDR3 DNA reads as TGCGCCAGCAGACCGGCCGTGGGGGGACCTCCATATGGCTACACCTTC. It encodes CASRPAVGGPPYGYTF.

V is TRBV7-6 and J is TRBJ2-1; D ambiguous. CDR1 is SGHVS, CDR2 FNYEAQ, per germline. The length of the CDR3 is 17 residues. With 5 bases removed from V and 3 bases from J, the gap between germline ends came to 20 bases. CDR3 amino acids: CASSLAIGISHYNEQFF. The CDR3 nucleotides read TGTGCCAGCAGCCTCGCAATTGGTATTAGCCACTACAATGAGCAGTTCTTC.

The rearrangement joins TRBV15 to TRBJ1-1; D gene ambiguous. The germline V gene has CDR1 LNHNV and CDR2 YYDKDF (reference sequence). V was cut by 3 bases and J by 6 bases, with 14 bases left in between. The CDR3 contains 14 residues. The DNA for the CDR3 is TGTGCCACCAGCAGCTATATTACGACTTCTGAAGCTTTCTTT. Translating it yields CATSSYITTSEAFF.

The chain carries TRBV7-6 and TRBJ2-5; 8 bases map to TRBD1. Germline V gives CDR1 SGHVS, CDR2 FNYEAQ. V trimming: 5 bases; J trimming: 10 bases; junction bases outside the gene matches: 30. The CDR3 consists of 20 residues. This chain's CDR3 is CASSPPDRAGLLIPKRVQYF. CDR3 DNA: TGTGCCAGCAGCCCCCCGGACAGGGCTGGACTCTTAATTCCCAAGAGAGTCCAGTACTTC.

The chain employs TRBV4-2 and TRBJ1-1; D perhaps matches TRBD1 (5 bases). Trimming took 0 bases from V and 4 from J, leaving 15 bases between them. The CDR3 totals 16 residues. In germline, CDR1 is LGHNA, CDR2 YNFKEQ. CDR3 sequence: CASSQEGVGPGTEAFF. CDR3 DNA sequence: TGTGCCAGCAGCCAAGAAGGGGTAGGGCCGGGCACTGAAGCTTTCTTT.

This clone has just a few counts. The chain employs TRBV7-3 and TRBJ1-1; D ambiguous. The V end was cut by 4 bases, the J end by 1 base, with 7 bases between. CDR1 and CDR2 from the germline V gene are SGHTA and FQGTGA. The length of the CDR3 is 13 residues. Here the CDR3 DNA reads TGTGCCAGCAGCTCCTCGGGGAACACTGAAGCTTTCTTT. Protein product: CASSSSGNTEAFF. Drawing the rest from reference TRBV7-3 and TRBJ1-1, the complete variable domain is GAGVSQTPSNKVTEKGKYVELRCDPISGHTALYWYRQSLGQGPEFLIYFQGTGAADDSGLPNDRFFAVRPEGSVSTLKIQRTERGDSAVYLCASSSSGNTEAFFGQGTRLTVV.

This clone was counted a single time. The chain joins TRBV14 to TRBJ1-2; TRBD1 might be the D (6 bases). The CDR3 is 15 residues long. Germline V lookup: CDR1 SGHDN, CDR2 FVKESK. Trimming shortened V by 0 bases and J by 2 bases, and 10 bases separated the two germline ends. CDR3 sequence reads: CASSQEDSYNYGYTF. The DNA of the CDR3 is TGTGCCAGCAGCCAAGAGGACAGCTACAACTATGGCTACACCTTC.

The chain joins TRBV5-1 to TRBJ2-1; 7 positions agree with TRBD2. Germline CDR1 and CDR2: SGHRS and YFSETQ. Trimming removed 2 bases from V and 5 bases from J; junction bases left unmatched: 7. The CDR3 has 15 amino acids. As DNA, the CDR3 is TGCGCCAGCAGCTTCGTACGGGGGGACCACAATGAGCAGTTCTTC. Residues: CASSFVRGDHNEQFF.